This is a list of T cell receptor beta chains from one sample in a study of metastatic and nonmetastatic thyroid tumors. TCRdb used MiXCR to call clones anew from the PCR reads. This sample yields 30,000 to 35,000 clones, of which 29% are seen a single time; 7.8% belongs to the top ten. The specimen sequenced was blood. The receptors originated from a female donor with papillary thyroid cancer or a benign thyroid nodule (not recorded which). Some clones in this sample may be carry-over from other donors' samples. Both conserved end residues are part of each CDR3. D genes are given only for firm matches.

V	D	length	J	CDR3
TRBV27	TRBD2	18	TRBJ2-2	CASNDRWPAGEATGELFF
TRBV7-6	NA	14	TRBJ1-2	CASSPTTGYNGYTF
TRBV6-2/TRBV6-3	TRBD2	17	TRBJ2-7	CASAYPGTSGSPYEQYF
TRBV4-1	NA	15	TRBJ2-3	CASSQERSDTDTQYF
TRBV5-5	NA	12	TRBJ2-1	CASSRTSNEQFF
TRBV20-1	TRBD1	16	TRBJ2-5	CSARAHRTGKGETQYF
TRBV4-1	NA	17	TRBJ2-3	CASSQVSVARRTDTQYF
TRBV7-2	NA	14	TRBJ1-2	CASSLGGARYGYTF
TRBV25-1	TRBD1	14	TRBJ2-7	CASRAGTGAYEQYF
TRBV2	NA	12	TRBJ1-2	CASRGLWYGYTF
TRBV15	TRBD2	18	TRBJ2-2	CATSRVSSGGENTGDPFF
TRBV7-9	TRBD1	11	TRBJ2-7	CARSPGGEQYF
TRBV6-1	TRBD1	14	TRBJ2-1	CASSPSTGGDEEYF
TRBV28	NA	13	TRBJ1-2	CASSSPGLDGYTF
TRBV5-1	TRBD2	15	TRBJ2-7	CASSLVASGAYEQYF
TRBV5-4	NA	13	TRBJ1-6	CASRRQDNSPLHF